This T cell receptor (beta chain) is from a study of blood T cell repertoires in COVID-19. As for the study in general: Researchers got acute and convalescent COVID-19 samples from the United States, Italy and Spain. T cells, B-cell-depleted T cells, or PBMCs provided the cDNA or gDNA that served as material.

Trimming removed 0 bases at V and 5 bases at J, with 5 bases between. The germline V gene encodes CDR1 ENHRY and CDR2 SYGVKD. CDR3 length: 12 residues. Original processing methods: Estimation of nucleated cell counts relied on the amplification of reference gene primers. The assay was immunoSEQ multiplex PCR, and TCRdb's table has in-frame clones only and misses some. That table supplies the V and J calls and clone size; D and trimming were determined from the DNA. The sample has 95,000 to 110,000 clones, around 89% seen once. The TCR originated in a man between 45 and 60 years old with active or convalescent COVID-19. The V and J genes are TRBV10-3 and TRBJ2-7, with D hard to call. Sequencing input: peripheral blood. Written as DNA, the CDR3 is TGTGCCATCAGTGAGTCCCGGGACGAGCAGTACTTC. The encoded protein is CAISESRDEQYF.